This TCR beta chain emerged from a study of OX40 agonist ivuxolimab in advanced cancers. The CDR3 spans 15 residues. With V trimmed by 6 bases and J by 8 bases, 12 bases remained unmatched. The V gene's germline CDR1 is MNHNS and CDR2 SASEGT. The method was immunoSEQ multiplex PCR; TCRdb's version includes in-frame clones alone and lacks a portion of them. The sample contains about 69,000 clones, 90% to 95% of which appear only once. In its sample, this clone was seen once. The receptor's source is an adult with an advanced solid tumor such as melanoma, head and neck, liver or kidney cancer. The input for sequencing was CD4+ or CD8+ T cells sorted from blood, taken in a trial of the OX40 agonist ivuxolimab. This chain uses TRBV6-1 with TRBJ1-3, with 8 positions matching TRBD1. The CDR3 nucleotides are TGTGCCAGCAGGTTCGGACAGGGTCGTGGGGACACCATATATTTT. It encodes CASRFGQGRGDTIYF.